These 10 T cell receptor beta chains originate from one sample sequenced in a study of cytomegalovirus exposure and HLA in healthy donors. The data were produced by immunoSEQ multiplex PCR, yet TCRdb's version contains in-frame clones alone and is incomplete. The repertoire consists of 90,000 or so clones, with approximately 96% occurring once and the leading ten covering over 0.7%. The sample comprised PBMCs. The receptors here all came from a man between 18 and 29 years old in good health and CMV-seronegative.

This chain links TRBV6-6 with TRBJ1-1; 9 bases fit TRBD1. This CDR3 is 16 amino acids long. The germline gives CDR1 MNHNY, CDR2 SVGAGI (reference sequence). With V trimmed by 8 bases and J by 1 base, 11 bases remained unmatched. The chain's CDR3 is CASYGQGISGNTEAFF. The CDR3 DNA follows: TGTGCCAGCTACGGACAGGGGATCTCGGGGAACACTGAAGCTTTCTTT.

The chain is built from TRBV4-3 and TRBJ2-6; the D gene is possibly TRBD1 (5 bases). The CDR3 contains 16 residues. V lost 3 bases and J 4 bases, leaving 13 bases between the germline ends. CDR1 is LGHNA and CDR2 is YSLEER in the germline V gene. The CDR3 bases are TGCGCCAGCAGCCAGGGTACAGGTTCCGGGGCCAACGTCCTGACTTTC. The encoded protein is CASSQGTGSGANVLTF.

The chain links TRBV7-9 to TRBJ1-1; weak D call: TRBD1 (5 bases). Germline V gives CDR1 SEHNR, CDR2 FQNEAQ (reference sequence). Trimming pared 5 bases from V and 2 bases from J, leaving 12 bases between. The CDR3 sequence is 14 residues long. The CDR3 sequence is CASSRSRANTEAFF. The CDR3 DNA reads TGTGCCAGCAGCCGTAGCAGGGCCAACACTGAAGCTTTCTTT.

V and J are TRBV5-8 and TRBJ2-2; D may be TRBD2 (5 bases). This CDR3 has 13 amino acids. Germline lookup yields CDR1 SGHTS and CDR2 YDEGEE. Deletions cut 3 bases from V and 7 bases from J, with 10 bases between. The CDR3 region has the DNA TGTGCCAGCAGCTCGGACTTGGGCGGGGAGCTGTTTTTT. Translated, it gives CASSSDLGGELFF.

The V and J genes are TRBV4-1 and TRBJ2-7, with 10 bases that match TRBD2. The V gene's germline CDR1 is MGHRA and CDR2 YSYEKL. V gave up 3 bases and J gave up 6 bases; unmatched junction bases: 20. The CDR3 contains 19 residues. The CDR3 DNA reads as TGCGCCAGCAGCCAGTTTATAGGGACTAGCGAGGATAACGGTTCCGAGCAGTACTTC. Its translation: CASSQFIGTSEDNGSEQYF.

The V call is TRBV30, the J call TRBJ2-1, with TRBD2 identical over 10 bases. J lost 6 bases, V lost 2 bases, and 7 bases had no gene match. In germline, CDR1 is GTSNPN, CDR2 SVGIG (reference sequence). The CDR3 contains 15 residues. The CDR3 nucleotides read TGTGCCTGGAGTCGGCTAGCGGGAGAACTCAATGAGCAGTTCTTC. Amino acids: CAWSRLAGELNEQFF.

The rearrangement links TRBV6-6 to TRBJ1-1; D not certain. Between the trimmed V and J ends, which lost 0 bases and 2 bases, there was a span of 10 bases. The CDR3 sequence is 15 residues long. Germline lookup yields CDR1 MNHNY and CDR2 SVGAGI (reference sequence). The CDR3 spells CASSYSDSPNTEAFF. CDR3 DNA sequence: TGTGCCAGCAGTTACTCGGACTCCCCCAACACTGAAGCTTTCTTT.

The chain is built from TRBV30 and TRBJ1-2; D not certain. V was pared by 4 bases and J by 6 bases, with 12 bases between. Germline V gene data show CDR1 as GTSNPN and CDR2 as SVGIG (reference sequence). CDR3 length: 12 residues. The CDR3 bases are TGTGCCTGGAATTCAGGTTGGCATGGCTACACCTTC. Translated, it gives CAWNSGWHGYTF.

The chain joins TRBV11-2 to TRBJ2-2, with TRBD1 matching 11 bases. V was pared by 8 bases and J by 1 base, with 3 bases of the junction left unmatched. The CDR3 sequence is 15 residues long. Germline loops: CDR1 SGHAT, CDR2 FQNNGV. The CDR3 DNA reads as TGTGCCAGCTCCGGGACAGGGGGGAACACCGGGGAGCTGTTTTTT. Protein sequence: CASSGTGGNTGELFF.

A single count supports this clone. The chain combines TRBV6-1 with TRBJ1-5, with D uncertain. The V and J ends lost 6 bases and 1 base respectively, with 4 bases between them. The length of the CDR3 is 12 residues. Germline values: CDR1 MNHNS, CDR2 SASEGT. The CDR3: CASRLSNQPQHF. CDR3 in DNA: TGTGCCAGCAGACTAAGCAATCAGCCCCAGCATTTT.